This T cell receptor beta chain is drawn from a study of CD8+CD57+ T cells in acquired aplastic anemia. Study-wide background: Average DNA yield from sorted CD4+ and CD8+ cells was around 3 ug.

Study-level findings and limits: Patients were compared with controls for CD8+ Simpson's diversity, and no significant difference emerged. It was found that roughly 29 CD8+ CDR3 sequences were shared between patients and controls.

Previously, flow cytometry had revealed CD8+CD57+ cell expansion in the patients chosen for sequencing. Severe acquired aplastic anemia affected all patients. About this clonotype: What it recognizes is unknown.

V lost 5 bases and J 1 base, leaving 11 bases between the germline ends. CDR1 and CDR2 (germline): GTSNPN, SVGIG (reference sequence). The CDR3 runs to 13 residues. Genomic DNA, serving as template, underwent TCR beta VDJ and CDR3 profiling. MiXCR, run by TCRdb on the reads, gives a single entry per CDR3 protein. This table has 210,000 or so distinct CDR3 sequences, roughly 53% appearing once. This TCR came from a human donor with aplastic anemia. V and J are TRBV30 and TRBJ1-1; D is ambiguous. The sample taken for sequencing was sorted CD4+, CD8+, or CD8+CD57+ T cells (not recorded which) from PBMCs. The CDR3 DNA follows: TGTGCCTGGGACCGCCGAGAGAACACTGAAGCTTTCTTT. This codes for CAWDRRENTEAFF.